This record looks at one TCR beta chain sequence and its context. This specimen belongs to a study of PD-L1 blockade in urothelial cancer. Study-level information: Blood samples had a median of approximately 150,000 T cells, 83,000 or so unique TCRs, and clonality approximately 0.085.

The CDR3 spans 12 residues. Germline CDR1 SGDLS, CDR2 YYNGEE. The V and J ends lost 6 bases and 6 bases respectively, with 12 bases between them. Time point defined: pretreatment peripheral blood. The repertoire was sequenced with immunoSEQ multiplex PCR; TCRdb's copy has only in-frame clones and lacks some. Of tens of thousands of clones listed, roughly 80% are singletons. The input for sequencing was PBMCs, taken around atezolizumab (anti-PD-L1) treatment. The sequence derives from a man in his sixties with urothelial cancer. The J gene is TRBJ1-1, the V gene TRBV9; D remains ambiguous. CDR3 loop: CASTLAGAEAFF. The CDR3 DNA follows: TGTGCCAGCACCCTGGCGGGAGCTGAAGCTTTCTTT. Filled out from reference TRBV9 and TRBJ1-1, the complete variable domain reads DSGVTQTPKHLITATGQRVTLRCSPRSGDLSVYWYQQSLDQGLQFLIQYYNGEERAKGNILERFSAQQFPDLHSELNLSSLELGDSALYFCASTLAGAEAFFGQGTRLTVV.